The present TCR beta chain was sequenced within a study of neurological immune-mediated disorders. The CDR3 extends over 10 amino acids. V gave up 6 bases and J gave up 7 bases, with 4 bases separating them. The germline gives CDR1 MDHEN, CDR2 SYDVKM. One entry per CDR3 protein results from TCRdb running MiXCR on the 5' RACE reads. Of approximately 100,000 distinct CDR3 sequences listed, 3.5% to 4% are singletons. This clonotype was detected many times. The gene calls are TRBV28 and TRBJ2-1, with D uncertain. The TCR comes from a woman aged 18-29 years with multiple sclerosis. Material: PBMCs. CDR3 in amino acids: CASRQNEQFF. DNA of the CDR3: TGTGCCAGCAGACAAAATGAGCAGTTCTTC.